Below are 23 T cell receptor beta chains sequenced from a single sample in a study of T cell changes during pregnancy in multiple sclerosis. Produced via immunoSEQ multiplex PCR; TCRdb's table is partial and in-frame only. The repertoire holds 99,000 or so clones, with approximately 94% as singletons. This sample comprised peripheral blood, obtained after pregnancy. These receptors were taken from a female donor with multiple sclerosis, enrolled in a pregnancy study.

The V gene is TRBV2, the J gene TRBJ1-3; D uncertain. The V end lost 7 bases, the J end lost 1 base, and 8 bases lay between the germline ends. The CDR3 length is 13 residues. Germline CDR1 and CDR2: SNHLY and FYNNEI. CDR3 sequence: CASNGGSGNTIYF. In DNA form, the CDR3 reads TGTGCCAGCAATGGCGGGTCTGGAAACACCATATATTTT.

The CDR3 DNA reads TGTGCCAGCAGCCAAAGGTCGGGGGTCGACGAGCAGTACTTC. Its protein is CASSQRSGVDEQYF. The chain employs TRBV4-2 and TRBJ2-7, with D maybe TRBD2 (6 bases). V was cut by 2 bases and J by 5 bases, with 13 bases left in between. The length of the CDR3 is 14 residues. CDR1 is LGHNA, CDR2 YNFKEQ, per germline.

The V and J genes are TRBV30 and TRBJ2-6; tentatively, D is TRBD1 (5 bases). Trimming left V 7 bases short and J 0 bases short, with 7 bases between. The germline V gene has CDR1 GTSNPN and CDR2 SVGIG (reference sequence). The CDR3 covers 13 residues. The CDR3 bases are TGTGCCTCCGACAGCTCTGGGGCCAACGTCCTGACTTTC. The encoded protein is CASDSSGANVLTF.

The chain links TRBV7-9 to TRBJ2-7; a weak D match, TRBD2 (5 bases). Germline lookup yields CDR1 SEHNR and CDR2 FQNEAQ (reference sequence). Between the trimmed V and J ends, which lost 5 bases and 5 bases, there was a span of 16 bases. This CDR3 has 14 amino acids. The CDR3 spells CASSVDSAGHEQYF. The CDR3 nucleotides read TGTGCCAGCAGCGTAGACTCCGCGGGCCACGAGCAGTACTTC.

The chain combines TRBV19 with TRBJ2-7; tentative D call: TRBD2 (5 bases). From germline, CDR1 is LNHDA and CDR2 SQIVND (reference sequence). Trimming took 4 bases from V and 2 from J, leaving 6 bases between them. The CDR3 has 12 amino acids. CDR3 bases: TGTGCCAGTAGTAGCGGGCCCTACGAGCAGTACTTC. This codes for CASSSGPYEQYF.

This clone was recorded only once. The chain links TRBV7-7 to TRBJ2-5; 7 nucleotides match TRBD2. The CDR3 covers 13 residues. The germline V gene encodes CDR1 SSHAT and CDR2 FNYEAQ (reference sequence). The J segment lost 5 bases and the V segment lost 8 bases, leaving 8 bases of the junction unmatched. The CDR3 region is CASAGDYGETQYF. The CDR3 nucleotides read TGTGCCAGCGCCGGGGACTATGGTGAGACCCAGTACTTC. Full variable domain (rest looked up from reference TRBV7-7 and TRBJ2-5): GAGVSQSPRYKVTKRGQDVTLRCDPISSHATLYWYQQALGQGPEFLTYFNYEAQPDKSGLPSDRFSAERPEGSISTLTIQRTEQRDSAMYRCASAGDYGETQYFGPGTRLLVL.

The chain is built from TRBV6-1 and TRBJ2-7; weak D call: TRBD1 (6 bases). V lost 2 bases and J 3 bases, leaving 14 bases between the germline ends. Germline CDR1 is MNHNS and CDR2 is SASEGT. This CDR3 comprises 15 residues. DNA of the CDR3: TGTGCCAGCAGTGAACGGCGGACAGCCCACTACGAGCAGTACTTC. Translation gives CASSERRTAHYEQYF.

The chain uses TRBV4-1 and TRBJ2-7; maybe TRBD2 (6 bases). Trimming took off 0 bases at V and 2 bases at J, with 17 bases between the two ends. This CDR3 has 17 amino acids. Per the germline V gene, CDR1 is MGHRA and CDR2 is YSYEKL. The CDR3 DNA sequence: TGCGCCAGCAGCCAAGACCAGTCAGGAGGGGCCGCCTACGAGCAGTACTTC. Translation gives CASSQDQSGGAAYEQYF.

The chain employs TRBV7-7 and TRBJ2-5; 10 positions match TRBD2. V shed 1 base, J shed 2 bases, and the junction held 4 bases outside the gene matches. Germline V gene sequence: CDR1 SSHAT, CDR2 FNYEAQ (reference sequence). This CDR3 spans 16 amino acids. Here the CDR3 DNA reads TGTGCCAGCAGCTTAGGCGGACTAGCGGAGCAAGAGACCCAGTACTTC. Protein: CASSLGGLAEQETQYF.

This chain uses TRBV6-5 with TRBJ2-3, with a weak D call TRBD2 (6 bases). CDR1 and CDR2 (germline): MNHEY, SVGAGI. V lost 7 bases, J lost 6 bases, and 14 bases lay in between. The CDR3 length is 13 residues. The chain's CDR3 is CASTTGVWDTQYF. CDR3 bases: TGTGCCAGCACGACGGGAGTGTGGGATACGCAGTATTTT.

The chain couples TRBV6-1 to TRBJ2-5, with no clear D. Between the trimmed V and J ends, which lost 1 base and 5 bases, there was a span of 5 bases. The germline CDR1 and CDR2 sequences are MNHNS and SASEGT. The CDR3 has 12 residues. In DNA form, the CDR3 reads TGTGCCAGCAGTGAAGGGCGGGAGACCCAGTACTTC. The encoded protein is CASSEGRETQYF.

This clone was recorded only once. The gene calls are TRBV19 and TRBJ2-1; 7 bases map to TRBD1. The germline gives CDR1 LNHDA, CDR2 SQIVND (reference sequence). V lost 5 bases and J lost 7; bases outside the gene matches: 5. CDR3 length equals 13 residues. The CDR3 region has the DNA TGTGCCAGTAGTCCCACGACAGGGAATGAGCAGTTCTTC. Amino acids: CASSPTTGNEQFF.

The V and J genes are TRBV7-8 and TRBJ2-1; 9 bases line up with TRBD2. Germline loops: CDR1 SGHVS, CDR2 FQNEAQ. There are 17 residues in the CDR3. J lost 8 bases, V lost 2 bases, and 13 bases had no gene match. CDR3 region: CASSLFNGGRADHEQFF. In nucleotides, the CDR3 is TGTGCCAGCAGCTTATTTAATGGCGGGAGGGCCGACCATGAGCAGTTCTTC.

J is TRBJ1-1 and V is TRBV23-1; unclear D gene. TRBV23-1 is noted as an ORF with a role that remains uncertain. The V and J ends lost 3 bases and 1 base respectively, with 18 bases between them. The CDR3 consists of 17 residues. CDR3 in amino acids: CASSHPGLLRENTEAFF. The CDR3 region has the DNA TGCGCCAGCAGTCATCCGGGTTTGCTGCGGGAGAACACTGAAGCTTTCTTT.

The rearrangement joins TRBV7-6 to TRBJ2-7; no definite D call. The CDR3 has 13 residues. Trimming pared 5 bases from V and 3 bases from J, leaving 11 bases between. The V gene's germline CDR1 is SGHVS and CDR2 FNYEAQ. CDR3 protein: CASSTIISYEQYF. CDR3 coding DNA: TGTGCCAGCAGCACCATTATTAGCTACGAGCAGTACTTC.

The chain combines TRBV5-1 with TRBJ2-2, with 10 bases identical to TRBD2. The junction had 8 bases not matched to a gene; V was cut back by 3 bases and J by 0 bases. The CDR3 runs to 18 residues. The germline V gene encodes CDR1 SGHRS and CDR2 YFSETQ. The CDR3 sequence: CASSWRTSGTTNTGELFF. For the CDR3, the DNA is TGCGCCAGCAGCTGGCGGACTAGCGGAACCACGAACACCGGGGAGCTGTTTTTT.

The rearrangement uses TRBV18 and TRBJ1-4; D possibly corresponds to TRBD1 (6 bases). CDR3 length: 18 residues. V lost 4 bases, J lost 0 bases, and 18 bases lay in between. Germline V gives CDR1 KGHSH, CDR2 LQKENI. The CDR3 sequence: CASSRSGTPKTTNEKLFF. Here the CDR3 DNA reads TGTGCCAGCTCACGGTCCGGGACACCTAAGACAACTAATGAAAAACTGTTTTTT. Full variable domain (outside the CDR3, taken from reference TRBV18 and TRBJ1-4): NAGVMQNPRHLVRRRGQEARLRCSPMKGHSHVYWYRQLPEEGLKFMVYLQKENIIDESGMPKERFSAEFPKEGPSILRIQQVVRGDSAAYFCASSRSGTPKTTNEKLFFGSGTQLSVL.

This chain uses TRBV29-1 with TRBJ1-1; 8 bases map to TRBD1. CDR3 size: 14 residues. The germline V gene has CDR1 SQVTM and CDR2 ANQGSEA. J lost 6 bases, V lost 5 bases, and 11 bases had no gene match. CDR3 loop: CSVPGDRGPPEAFF. The DNA of the CDR3 is TGCAGCGTTCCAGGCGACAGGGGTCCCCCTGAAGCTTTCTTT.

V and J are TRBV2 and TRBJ2-1; 8 bases fit TRBD2. V gave up 9 bases and J gave up 4 bases; unmatched junction bases: 8. The germline V gene encodes CDR1 SNHLY and CDR2 FYNNEI. The CDR3 sequence is 14 residues long. The CDR3 DNA reads TGTGCCAGAGGTGCGGGAGGAGAGTACAATGAGCAGTTCTTC. Its protein product is CARGAGGEYNEQFF. Full variable domain (outside the CDR3, taken from reference TRBV2 and TRBJ2-1): EPEVTQTPSHQVTQMGQEVILRCVPISNHLYFYWYRQILGQKVEFLVSFYNNEISEKSEIFDDQFSVERPDGSNFTLKIRSTKLEDSAMYFCARGAGGEYNEQFFGPGTRLTVL.

V is TRBV6-5 and J is TRBJ1-1, with TRBD1 matching 8 bases. Germline V lookup: CDR1 MNHEY, CDR2 SVGAGI. Trimming cost V 6 bases and J 11 bases; bases outside gene matches: 8. The CDR3 spans 12 residues. CDR3 sequence reads: CASSGTGSRAFF. As DNA, the CDR3 is TGTGCCAGCAGCGGGACAGGCTCTAGGGCTTTCTTT.

The rearrangement joins TRBV11-2 to TRBJ2-1, with TRBD2 matching over 11 bases. J lost 10 bases, V lost 5 bases, and 16 bases had no gene match. This CDR3 has 17 residues. Germline CDR1 SGHAT, CDR2 FQNNGV. In DNA form, the CDR3 reads TGTGCCAGCAGCCACGAGATGGTAGCGGGAGGGCCGGGGGAGCAGTTCTTC. Protein: CASSHEMVAGGPGEQFF.

This chain connects TRBV28 to TRBJ2-7, with D uncertain. Germline V gives CDR1 MDHEN, CDR2 SYDVKM. V lost 7 bases and J lost 3, with 16 bases in between. The CDR3 covers 14 residues. CDR3 in amino acids: CASTTDLLYYEQYF. In DNA, the CDR3 is TGTGCCAGCACTACAGACCTTCTCTACTACGAGCAGTACTTC.

The chain combines TRBV28 with TRBJ2-7; 7 positions match TRBD1. Losses at the gene ends were 5 bases for V and 5 bases for J; bases not matched to a gene: 9. CDR1 MDHEN and CDR2 SYDVKM come from the germline V gene. This CDR3 contains 14 residues. CDR3 residues: CASSPTGNSHEQYF. In DNA form, the CDR3 reads TGTGCCAGCAGTCCGACAGGGAATTCCCACGAGCAGTACTTC.